This T cell receptor (beta chain) was obtained from a study of T-cell memory formation after mild COVID-19. General study points: Contracting CD4+ clones were located mainly in CM and EM, and CD8+ clones in EMRA. Clones contracting day 15 to 85 were balanced CD4/CD8; later expanders leaned CD4+.

For this clonotype: Its cognate antigen is unknown.

TCRdb itself ran the 5' RACE reads through MiXCR, one entry per CDR3 protein. The sample records hundreds of thousands of distinct CDR3 sequences, over 20% being singletons. V shed 6 bases and J shed 7 bases, with 13 bases lying between them. The CDR3 loop spans 14 amino acids. Germline-derived CDR1 and CDR2 are LNHDA and SQIVND (reference sequence). Sequencing was carried out using PBMCs or a T cell subset sorted from them (not recorded which). V gene TRBV19 combines with J gene TRBJ1-6, with D perhaps TRBD1 (5 bases). The sequence came from an adult woman who had mild COVID-19 (a few samples of this study predate the infection). Cell type and time point are not known. The CDR3 sequence is CASSLQGYNSPLHF. CDR3 bases: TGTGCCAGTAGCCTTCAGGGATACAATTCACCCCTCCACTTT.